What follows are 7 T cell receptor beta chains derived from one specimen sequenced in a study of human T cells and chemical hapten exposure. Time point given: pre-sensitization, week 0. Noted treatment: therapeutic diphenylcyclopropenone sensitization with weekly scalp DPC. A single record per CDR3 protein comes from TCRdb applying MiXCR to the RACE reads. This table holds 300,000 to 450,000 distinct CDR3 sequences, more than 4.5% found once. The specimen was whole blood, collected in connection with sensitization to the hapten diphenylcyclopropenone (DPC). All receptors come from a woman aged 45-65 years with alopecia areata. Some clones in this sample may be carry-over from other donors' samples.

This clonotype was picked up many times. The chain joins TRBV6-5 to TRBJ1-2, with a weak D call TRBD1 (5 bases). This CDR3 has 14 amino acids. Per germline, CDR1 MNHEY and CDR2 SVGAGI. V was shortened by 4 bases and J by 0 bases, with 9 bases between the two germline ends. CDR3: CASSWDGANYGYTF. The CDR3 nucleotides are TGTGCCAGCAGTTGGGACGGAGCTAACTATGGCTACACCTTC.

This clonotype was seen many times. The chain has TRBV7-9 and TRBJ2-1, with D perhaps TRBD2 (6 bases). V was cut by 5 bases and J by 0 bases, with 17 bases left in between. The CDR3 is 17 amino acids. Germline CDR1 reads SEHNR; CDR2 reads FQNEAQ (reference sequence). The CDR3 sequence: CASSPHPGLSSYNEQFF. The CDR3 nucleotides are TGTGCCAGCAGCCCACACCCGGGACTTAGCTCCTACAATGAGCAGTTCTTC.

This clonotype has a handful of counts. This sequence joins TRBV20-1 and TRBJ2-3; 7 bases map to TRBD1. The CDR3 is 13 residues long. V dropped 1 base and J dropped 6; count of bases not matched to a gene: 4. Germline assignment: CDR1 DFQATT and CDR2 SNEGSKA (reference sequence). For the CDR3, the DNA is TGCAGTGCTAGAGCTCAGACAGGGGATACGCAGTATTTT. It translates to CSARAQTGDTQYF.

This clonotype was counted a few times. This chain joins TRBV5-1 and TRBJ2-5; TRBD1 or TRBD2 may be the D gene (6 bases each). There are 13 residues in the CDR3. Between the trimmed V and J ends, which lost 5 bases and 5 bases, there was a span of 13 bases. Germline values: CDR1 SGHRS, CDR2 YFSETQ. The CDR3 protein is CASSRQEGETQYF. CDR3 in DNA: TGCGCCAGCAGTCGACAGGAGGGTGAGACCCAGTACTTC. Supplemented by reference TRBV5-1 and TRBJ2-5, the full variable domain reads KAGVTQTPRYLIKTRGQQVTLSCSPISGHRSVSWYQQTPGQGLQFLFEYFSETQRNKGNFPGRFSGRQFSNSRSEMNVSTLELGDSALYLCASSRQEGETQYFGPGTRLLVL.

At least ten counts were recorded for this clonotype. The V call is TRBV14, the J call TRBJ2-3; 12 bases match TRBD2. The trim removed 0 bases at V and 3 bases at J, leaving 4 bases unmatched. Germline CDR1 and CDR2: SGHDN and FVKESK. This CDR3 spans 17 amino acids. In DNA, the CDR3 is TGTGCCAGCAGCCAAGAACTAGCGGGAGGATCAACAGATACGCAGTATTTT. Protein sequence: CASSQELAGGSTDTQYF.

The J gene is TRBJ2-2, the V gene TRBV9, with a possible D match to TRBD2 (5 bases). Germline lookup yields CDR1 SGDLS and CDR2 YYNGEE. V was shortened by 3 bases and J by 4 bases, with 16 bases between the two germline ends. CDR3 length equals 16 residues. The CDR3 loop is CASSGLKGEGTGELFF. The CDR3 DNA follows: TGTGCCAGCAGCGGCCTAAAGGGTGAGGGCACCGGGGAGCTGTTTTTT.

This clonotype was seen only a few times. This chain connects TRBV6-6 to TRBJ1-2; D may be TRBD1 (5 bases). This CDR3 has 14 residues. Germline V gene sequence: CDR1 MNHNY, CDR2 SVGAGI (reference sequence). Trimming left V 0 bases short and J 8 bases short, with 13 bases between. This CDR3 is CASSYSAGTGGYTF. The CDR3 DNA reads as TGTGCCAGCAGTTACTCGGCAGGGACGGGCGGCTACACCTTC.